This passage covers 3 T cell receptor beta chains from one sample sequenced in a study of T cells in Graves' hyperthyroidism and ophthalmopathy. Authors of the study amplified TCR beta CDR3 regions from RNA transcripts. First-round RT-PCR targeting the TCR CDR3 was performed with the HTBI primer set. TCRdb re-derived calls from the multiplex PCR reads in MiXCR, one entry per CDR3 protein. The sample gives more than 500,000 distinct CDR3 sequences, 15% to 20% of which show up once; less than 4.5% is in the top ten. Sequenced: blood. All receptors come from a woman under 40 with Graves' hyperthyroidism.

This clonotype has more than one count but fewer than ten. The rearrangement joins TRBV20-1 to TRBJ2-7; unclear D gene. Germline V gene sequence: CDR1 DFQATT, CDR2 SNEGSKA (reference sequence). V lost 2 bases and J lost 0, with 11 bases in between. The length of the CDR3 is 14 residues. The CDR3 here is CSARYQVFSYEQYF. Here the CDR3 DNA reads TGCAGTGCTAGATATCAAGTGTTCTCCTACGAGCAGTACTTC.

Many counts were recorded for this clonotype. The J gene is TRBJ2-1, the V gene TRBV3-1; 13 nucleotides align to TRBD2. Trimming took 1 base from V and 7 from J; bases not matched to a gene: 7. CDR3 size: 17 residues. The germline V gene encodes CDR1 LGHDT and CDR2 YNNKEL (reference sequence). The CDR3 sequence is CASSQGGLAGEGNEQFF. The CDR3 DNA reads as TGTGCCAGCAGCCAAGGTGGACTAGCGGGAGAGGGAAATGAGCAGTTCTTC.

The chain recombines TRBV5-1 with TRBJ1-2; D perhaps matches TRBD1 (6 bases). The V gene lost 4 bases and the J gene lost 3 bases, with 16 bases spanning the gap. The CDR3 runs to 15 residues. Germline lookup yields CDR1 SGHRS and CDR2 YFSETQ. CDR3 sequence: CASSPLGGAYYGYTF. The CDR3 DNA follows: TGCGCCAGCAGCCCTTTGGGGGGGGCGTACTATGGCTACACCTTC.